The 25 T cell receptor beta chains below were found in one sample sequenced in a study of PD-L1 blockade in urothelial cancer. The protocol was immunoSEQ multiplex PCR, while the TCRdb copy is restricted to in-frame clones and leaves out a portion. This sample has over 70,000 clones, with around four fifths found just once. Time point denoted: peripheral blood 6 weeks after treatment start. The input for sequencing was PBMCs, taken around atezolizumab (anti-PD-L1) treatment. The receptors stem from a man aged 65 to 79 with urothelial cancer.

The rearrangement joins TRBV7-2 to TRBJ1-2, with 9 bases lining up with TRBD1. The germline V gene has CDR1 SGHTA and CDR2 FQGNSA. The CDR3 is 15 amino acids. V shed 4 bases and J 4 bases; nucleotides not matched to a gene: 7. The CDR3 coding sequence is TGTGCCAGCAGCTCGGGACAGGGAGGCGGCTATGGCTACACCTTC. Translation: CASSSGQGGGYGYTF. The whole variable domain, remainder taken from reference TRBV7-2 and TRBJ1-2, is GAGVSQSPSNKVTEKGKDVELRCDPISGHTALYWYRQSLGQGLEFLIYFQGNSAPDKSGLPSDRFSAERTGGSVSTLTIQRTQQEDSAVYLCASSSGQGGGYGYTFGSGTRLTVV.

This chain links TRBV4-1 with TRBJ2-5; D possibly corresponds to TRBD1 (5 bases). Germline assignment: CDR1 MGHRA and CDR2 YSYEKL. The CDR3 totals 16 residues. The V and J ends lost 0 bases and 3 bases respectively, with 14 bases between them. CDR3 amino acids: CASSQDPWGTEETQYF. In nucleotides, the CDR3 is TGCGCCAGCAGCCAAGATCCGTGGGGCACGGAAGAGACCCAGTACTTC.

This clone is a singleton in its sample. The chain links TRBV6-5 to TRBJ1-4, with no clear D. Trimming stripped 2 bases from V and 8 bases from J, with 12 bases between. Germline CDR1 MNHEY, CDR2 SVGAGI. This CDR3 contains 14 residues. The DNA of the CDR3 is TGTGCCAGCAGTTACACCGACACGAGAGAAAAACTGTTTTTT. Protein product: CASSYTDTREKLFF.

The chain carries TRBV10-1 and TRBJ1-3; TRBD1 might be the D (5 bases). The CDR3 length is 12 residues. CDR1 is WNHNN and CDR2 is SYGVQD in the germline V gene (reference sequence). V was cut by 7 bases and J by 4 bases, with 8 bases left in between. The CDR3 loop is CASKDNGNTIYF. CDR3 DNA sequence: TGCGCCAGCAAGGACAACGGAAACACCATATATTTT.

This clone came up a few times. The junction departs from the called germline gene at one end, perhaps through a read error. The chain carries TRBV6-6 and TRBJ2-2, with D possibly matching TRBD1 (6 bases). This CDR3 spans 10 amino acids. The germline V gene has CDR1 MNHNY and CDR2 SVGAGI (reference sequence). The CDR3 DNA reads as TGTGCCAGCAGTCTAGGGGGGCTGTTTTTT. It is translated as CASSLGGLFF.

V gene TRBV7-2 combines with J gene TRBJ2-1; 10 nucleotides line up with TRBD1. The CDR3 loop spans 15 amino acids. V dropped 5 bases and J dropped 4; count of bases not matched to a gene: 5. Germline values: CDR1 SGHTA, CDR2 FQGNSA. CDR3 DNA: TGTGCCAGCAGCCGGGACAGGGGAACATACAATGAGCAGTTCTTC. This translates into CASSRDRGTYNEQFF.

The chain carries TRBV19 and TRBJ1-2; D perhaps matches TRBD1 (5 bases). The length of the CDR3 is 12 residues. Germline V CDR1 and CDR2: LNHDA, SQIVND (reference sequence). V lost 6 bases and J 0 bases, leaving 5 bases between the germline ends. The CDR3 spells CASRTANYGYTF. For the CDR3, the DNA is TGTGCCAGTAGGACAGCTAACTATGGCTACACCTTC.

J is TRBJ2-3 and V is TRBV2; 9 bases are a match to TRBD2. From germline, CDR1 is SNHLY and CDR2 FYNNEI. The CDR3 runs 14 residues. Trimming cost V 7 bases and J 4 bases; bases outside gene matches: 6. The DNA for the CDR3 is TGTGCCAGCAATCGGGGCGGGGGGGCAGATACGCAGTATTTT. Protein: CASNRGGGADTQYF.

This chain joins TRBV12-5 and TRBJ2-5; TRBD2 matches at 13 bases. The CDR3 has 18 amino acids. Germline V CDR1 and CDR2: LGHNT, FRNRAP. With V trimmed by 5 bases and J by 2 bases, 11 bases remained unmatched. The CDR3 loop reads CASGPKRTSGSVQETQYF. In DNA, the CDR3 is TGTGCTAGTGGTCCCAAAAGGACTAGCGGGAGTGTTCAAGAGACCCAGTACTTC. Variable domain in full (rest from reference TRBV12-5 and TRBJ2-5): DARVTQTPRHKVTEMGQEVTMRCQPILGHNTVFWYRQTMMQGLELLAYFRNRAPLDDSGMPKDRFSAEMPDATLATLKIQPSEPRDSAVYFCASGPKRTSGSVQETQYFGPGTRLLVL.

The chain employs TRBV11-2 and TRBJ2-1; D remains ambiguous. Deletions cut 5 bases from V and 8 bases from J, with 10 bases between. Germline V gene data show CDR1 as SGHAT and CDR2 as FQNNGV. The CDR3 covers 12 residues. The CDR3 sequence is CASSPPRDEQFF. The CDR3, as DNA: TGTGCCAGCAGCCCTCCCCGGGATGAGCAGTTCTTC.

This clone came up once. The CDR3 reads CAWSRTGVNTEAFF. CDR3 nucleotide sequence: TGTGCCTGGAGTAGGACAGGGGTGAACACTGAAGCTTTCTTT. V usage is TRBV30 and J usage is TRBJ1-1, with TRBD1 matching over 9 bases. The V segment lost 2 bases and the J segment 0 bases; nucleotides outside the gene matches: 1. The CDR3 has 14 residues. Germline lookup yields CDR1 GTSNPN and CDR2 SVGIG (reference sequence). Combining the CDR3 with reference TRBV30 and TRBJ1-1 gives the whole variable domain SQTIHQWPATLVQPVGSPLSLECTVEGTSNPNLYWYRQAAGRGLQLLFYSVGIGQISSEVPQNLSASRPQDRQFILSSKKLLLSDSGFYLCAWSRTGVNTEAFFGQGTRLTVV.

The rearrangement links TRBV7-9 to TRBJ1-2; the D gene is possibly TRBD1 (5 bases). CDR1 and CDR2 (germline): SEHNR, FQNEAQ (reference sequence). CDR3 length: 14 amino acids. The germline V and J ends were trimmed by 1 base and 3 bases, with 9 bases remaining between them. CDR3 residues: CASSLGGADYGYTF. The CDR3 nucleotides read TGTGCCAGCAGCTTAGGGGGCGCGGACTATGGCTACACCTTC.

The chain carries TRBV18 and TRBJ1-1; 10 bases fit TRBD1. Looked up from germline, CDR1 is KGHSH and CDR2 is LQKENI. V was pared by 3 bases and J by 5 bases, with 3 bases of the junction left unmatched. This CDR3 is 14 amino acids long. The CDR3 DNA follows: TGTGCCAGCTCACCCGGGACAGGGGAGACTGAAGCTTTCTTT. Translation: CASSPGTGETEAFF. Variable domain in full (rest from reference TRBV18 and TRBJ1-1): NAGVMQNPRHLVRRRGQEARLRCSPMKGHSHVYWYRQLPEEGLKFMVYLQKENIIDESGMPKERFSAEFPKEGPSILRIQQVVRGDSAAYFCASSPGTGETEAFFGQGTRLTVV.

The chain has TRBV4-2 and TRBJ1-1, with D possibly TRBD1 on 5 matching bases. The germline gives CDR1 LGHNA, CDR2 YNFKEQ. The ends were cut back, 0 bases at V and 3 bases at J, with 14 bases in the middle. The CDR3 contains 16 residues. In DNA, the CDR3 is TGTGCCAGCAGCCAAGAGCTTCCAGGGTTGGACACTGAAGCTTTCTTT. Amino acid sequence: CASSQELPGLDTEAFF.

Within the sample, this clone is medium-sized. This chain connects TRBV7-3 to TRBJ2-3; 11 bases line up with TRBD2. Per germline, CDR1 SGHTA and CDR2 FQGTGA. This CDR3 is built from 15 residues. Trimming at V came to 3 bases and at J to 2 bases, leaving 1 base not matched to a gene. CDR3 amino acids: CASSLTSGVTDTQYF. In DNA, the CDR3 is TGTGCCAGCAGCTTGACTAGCGGGGTCACAGATACGCAGTATTTT.

This clone turned up a few times. The chain joins TRBV4-1 to TRBJ2-4; no clear D gene. V lost 4 bases and J lost 0, with 19 bases in between. The CDR3 totals 18 residues. Looked up from germline, CDR1 is MGHRA and CDR2 is YSYEKL. CDR3 amino acids: CASSPGRLRSLAKNIQYF. DNA of the CDR3: TGCGCCAGCAGCCCTGGTCGACTTCGCTCGCTAGCCAAAAACATTCAGTACTTC.

J is TRBJ2-6 and V is TRBV7-9; no clear D gene. Per the germline V gene, CDR1 is SEHNR and CDR2 is FQNEAQ (reference sequence). V was trimmed by 4 bases and J by 0 bases, leaving 4 bases between them. The CDR3 spans 14 residues. The chain's CDR3 is CASSSLSGANVLTF. CDR3 nucleotide sequence: TGTGCCAGCAGCTCCCTCTCTGGGGCCAACGTCCTGACTTTC.

V gene TRBV7-3 combines with J gene TRBJ2-7, with D perhaps TRBD1 (6 bases). This CDR3 is built from 13 residues. Germline CDR1 and CDR2: SGHTA and FQGTGA. V lost 3 bases and J 6 bases, leaving 12 bases between the germline ends. CDR3 sequence (DNA): TGTGCCAGCAGCTTTAGTACAGGGACCGAGCAGTACTTC. It is translated as CASSFSTGTEQYF.

This rearrangement joins TRBV18 to TRBJ2-3; 11 bases fit TRBD2. The germline gives CDR1 KGHSH, CDR2 LQKENI. The CDR3 covers 15 residues. Trimming removed 8 bases from V and 2 bases from J; junction bases left unmatched: 6. The CDR3 is CASTSSGGTTDTQYF. CDR3 nucleotides: TGTGCCAGCACATCTAGCGGGGGGACCACAGATACGCAGTATTTT.

V usage is TRBV5-5 and J usage is TRBJ1-4; tentative D call: TRBD1 (6 bases). CDR1 and CDR2 from the germline V gene are SGHKS and YYEKEE (reference sequence). V was cut by 3 bases and J by 5 bases, with 17 bases left in between. The CDR3 runs to 16 residues. DNA of the CDR3: TGTGCCAGCAGCTCCACAGGGTTTGAACTCAATGAAAAACTGTTTTTT. This translates into CASSSTGFELNEKLFF.

J is TRBJ2-3 and V is TRBV9, with 11 bases aligning to TRBD2. This CDR3 region has 17 residues. Germline CDR1 reads SGDLS; CDR2 reads YYNGEE. With 5 bases clipped from V and 2 bases from J, the junction kept 10 bases outside the gene matches. The CDR3 DNA is TGTGCCAGCAGTATCGATGCTAGCGGGGGGTTCACAGATACGCAGTATTTT. It encodes CASSIDASGGFTDTQYF.

The chain recombines TRBV11-2 with TRBJ1-5; D unresolved. V lost 0 bases, J lost 0 bases, and 6 bases lay in between. Germline V gives CDR1 SGHAT, CDR2 FQNNGV. The CDR3 is 15 residues long. The CDR3, as DNA: TGTGCCAGCAGCTTAGATCGGGGTAGCAATCAGCCCCAGCATTTT. Translation gives CASSLDRGSNQPQHF.

The chain has TRBV7-9 and TRBJ1-3; no reliable D call. Germline V gene lookup returns CDR1 SEHNR and CDR2 FQNEAQ (reference sequence). The CDR3 runs to 14 residues. Trimming stripped 1 base from V and 0 bases from J, with 4 bases between. The CDR3 reads CASSLVLSGNTIYF. CDR3 sequence (DNA): TGTGCCAGCAGCTTAGTACTCTCTGGAAACACCATATATTTT.

This clone was seen only once. The genes are TRBV6-5 and TRBJ2-1; 10 bases are shared with TRBD2. CDR3 length equals 15 residues. V gave up 6 bases and J gave up 6 bases; unmatched junction bases: 8. In germline, CDR1 is MNHEY, CDR2 SVGAGI. CDR3 bases: TGTGCCAGCAGACTTAGCGGGGGGCAACTCAATGAGCAGTTCTTC. Its protein is CASRLSGGQLNEQFF.

The chain recombines TRBV2 with TRBJ1-1, with a tentative D call TRBD1 (5 bases). Trimming left V 7 bases short and J 2 bases short, with 14 bases between. Germline V gene sequence: CDR1 SNHLY, CDR2 FYNNEI. The CDR3 runs to 14 residues. The CDR3 bases are TGTGCCAGCAACCGGCGGGGGGGAAACACTGAAGCTTTCTTT. This codes for CASNRRGGNTEAFF.